The 13 T cell receptor beta chains listed next were all sequenced from one sample in a study of vaccination and CD4 T cells after COVID-19. The study sequenced cultured CD4+ T cell DNA using the Oncomine TCR Beta short-read assay. TCRdb re-called the PCR reads with MiXCR, one entry per CDR3 protein. The sample comprises around 11,000 distinct CDR3 sequences, 65% of which are singletons, and roughly 27% rests with the top ten. Treatment defined: approximately 10-day PBMC culture with coronavirus spike peptide pools or control peptides (ViraFEST assay). These receptors have no known antigen. This material consisted of CD4+ T cells from blood, cultured in vitro, taken before SARS-CoV-2 vaccination. The source of these receptors is a human donor who had recovered from COVID-19.

The rearrangement joins TRBV6-1 to TRBJ1-2; D may be TRBD1 (6 bases). The CDR3 is made up of 15 amino acids. Trimming stripped 6 bases from V and 4 bases from J, with 18 bases between. CDR1 is MNHNS, CDR2 SASEGT, per germline. The CDR3 loop reads CASRADRLLSYGYTF. The CDR3 region has the DNA TGTGCCAGCAGGGCGGACAGACTCTTGAGCTATGGCTACACCTTC.

The V gene is TRBV19, the J gene TRBJ1-5; no clear D. Trimming shortened V by 7 bases and J by 0 bases, and 10 bases separated the two germline ends. This CDR3 is built from 14 residues. Germline values: CDR1 LNHDA, CDR2 SQIVND (reference sequence). In DNA, the CDR3 is TGTGCCAGTAAACTTGGGATTAGCAATCAGCCCCAGCATTTT. The encoded protein is CASKLGISNQPQHF. The variable domain in full, with the rest retrieved from reference TRBV19 and TRBJ1-5, is DGGITQSPKYLFRKEGQNVTLSCEQNLNHDAMYWYRQDPGQGLRLIYYSQIVNDFQKGDIAEGYSVSREKKESFPLTVTSAQKNPTAFYLCASKLGISNQPQHFGDGTRLSIL.

The gene calls are TRBV30 and TRBJ2-5, with D possibly TRBD2 on 7 matching bases. In germline, CDR1 is GTSNPN, CDR2 SVGIG (reference sequence). The CDR3 sequence is 14 residues long. Deletions cut 0 bases from V and 5 bases from J, with 13 bases between. The CDR3 sequence: CAWSVGGAVETQYF. In DNA, the CDR3 is TGTGCCTGGAGTGTAGGGGGGGCCGTGGAGACCCAGTACTTC.

The CDR3 sequence: CATSDPTTRTGVTGELFF. CDR3 sequence (DNA): TGTGCCACCAGTGATCCCACAACCCGGACAGGGGTCACCGGGGAGCTGTTTTTT. The rearrangement joins TRBV24-1 to TRBJ2-2; TRBD1 aligns across 9 bases. CDR3 length: 18 amino acids. The J segment lost 4 bases and the V segment lost 3 bases, leaving 11 bases of the junction unmatched. Looked up from germline, CDR1 is KGHDR and CDR2 is SFDVKD.

This clonotype occurred a few times. The rearrangement uses TRBV7-2 and TRBJ2-7; D remains unclear. The CDR3 is 15 residues long. CDR1 is SGHTA and CDR2 is FQGNSA in the germline V gene. Trimming took 3 bases from V and 2 from J, leaving 14 bases between them. CDR3 DNA sequence: TGTGCCAGCAGCTTTTACCCCGAGGACCCCTACGAGCAGTACTTC. Translated: CASSFYPEDPYEQYF.

V is TRBV20-1 and J is TRBJ2-1, with TRBD2 matching over 9 bases. Germline V gene lookup returns CDR1 DFQATT and CDR2 SNEGSKA (reference sequence). J was trimmed by 7 bases and V by 0 bases; bases with no gene match: 7. This CDR3 has 15 residues. The CDR3 loop reads CSARDGAGGPNEQFF. In DNA, the CDR3 is TGCAGTGCTAGAGATGGGGCGGGAGGGCCAAATGAGCAGTTCTTC.

The gene calls are TRBV20-1 and TRBJ2-7; no reliable D call. Trimming pared 4 bases from V and 0 bases from J, leaving 10 bases between. The CDR3 runs 13 residues. CDR1 DFQATT and CDR2 SNEGSKA come from the germline V gene (reference sequence). The CDR3 here is CSATPGSSYEQYF. In nucleotides, the CDR3 is TGCAGTGCTACTCCGGGCAGCTCCTACGAGCAGTACTTC.

This rearrangement joins TRBV12-3 or TRBV12-4 to TRBJ2-5; maybe TRBD1 (5 bases). Trimming pared 3 bases from V and 4 bases from J, leaving 12 bases between. The CDR3 has 14 amino acids. CDR3: CASSFPSRVETQYF. DNA of the CDR3: TGTGCCAGCAGTTTCCCCAGCAGGGTAGAGACCCAGTACTTC.

The J gene is TRBJ2-5, the V gene TRBV20-1, with 8 bases that match TRBD1. In germline, CDR1 is DFQATT, CDR2 SNEGSKA (reference sequence). V lost 0 bases, J lost 5 bases, and 17 bases stayed unmatched. The CDR3 spans 18 residues. The CDR3 protein is CSARDSGLSGGDQETQYF. The CDR3 DNA follows: TGCAGTGCTAGAGATTCGGGGTTGTCAGGGGGCGATCAGGAGACCCAGTACTTC.

V is TRBV15 and J is TRBJ2-1; 14 nucleotides align to TRBD2. V lost 1 base, J lost 10 bases, and 9 bases stayed unmatched. CDR1 and CDR2 (germline): LNHNV, YYDKDF (reference sequence). This CDR3 is 17 amino acids long. For the CDR3, the DNA is TGTGCCACCAGCAGAGGACTAGCGGGAGGGCCTTTAGAGGAGCAGTTCTTC. It encodes CATSRGLAGGPLEEQFF.

Only one count was recorded for this clonotype. The chain combines TRBV21-1 with TRBJ2-5; TRBD1, the D gene given by the table, was not confirmed from the DNA. TRBV21-1 is shown as a pseudogene. The CDR3 runs 15 residues. CDR3 region: CASSTRTGRWETQYF. As DNA, the CDR3 is TGTGCCAGCAGCACCCGGACAGGGCGGTGGGAGACCCAGTACTTC.

The rearrangement links TRBV7-2 to TRBJ1-1; perhaps TRBD1 as D (5 bases). This CDR3 is built from 14 residues. V lost 5 bases and J 2 bases, leaving 12 bases between the germline ends. The germline V gene encodes CDR1 SGHTA and CDR2 FQGNSA. CDR3 in DNA: TGTGCCAGCAGCCCTTACAGGTCCAACACTGAAGCTTTCTTT. Protein product: CASSPYRSNTEAFF.

The J gene is TRBJ1-1, the V gene TRBV20-1; 9 nucleotides match TRBD1. In germline, CDR1 is DFQATT, CDR2 SNEGSKA (reference sequence). V trimming: 5 bases; J trimming: 1 base; junction bases outside the gene matches: 5. The CDR3 extends over 14 amino acids. The CDR3 nucleotides read TGCAGTGCTGCACAGGGGGCACAGAACACTGAAGCTTTCTTT. Translated, it gives CSAAQGAQNTEAFF.